The text below deals with one T cell receptor (beta chain). Produced via immunoSEQ multiplex PCR; TCRdb's table is partial and in-frame only. The sample lists tens of thousands of clones; around 83% were seen once. The CDR3 is made up of 16 amino acids. The junction had 7 bases not matched to a gene; V was cut back by 0 bases and J by 4 bases. Germline V gene sequence: CDR1 LGHNA, CDR2 YSLEER. This specimen comes from a study of blood T cell repertoires in COVID-19. Study-level background: Spain, Italy and the United States supplied samples that represented acute and convalescent COVID-19.

The sequenced sample was peripheral blood. This TCR was sampled from a human donor in a cohort sampled during active COVID-19. The gene calls are TRBV4-3 and TRBJ2-3; 7 nucleotides match TRBD2. CDR3 DNA: TGCGCCAGCAGCCAAGAAATAGCGGGTACGCCAGATACGCAGTATTTT. Its protein is CASSQEIAGTPDTQYF.